Following are 25 T cell receptor beta chains from one sample sequenced in a study of blood T cell repertoires in COVID-19. This table comes from immunoSEQ multiplex PCR, and its TCRdb copy is limited to in-frame clones, with some not included. Of roughly 240,000 clones listed, 85% to 90% are singletons. The source material was PBMCs or T cells enriched from blood (not recorded which). These receptors all come from a man in his fifties or sixties who had been exposed to COVID-19.

This clone was detected only a few times. The chain carries TRBV28 and TRBJ2-7; the match to TRBD1 covers 7 bases. This CDR3 is built from 14 residues. Germline loops: CDR1 MDHEN, CDR2 SYDVKM. After removal of 7 bases from V and 1 base from J, the junction contained 7 bases not matched to a gene. The CDR3 sequence is CASKNRGDSYEQYV. CDR3 nucleotides: TGTGCCAGCAAAAACAGGGGAGATTCCTACGAGCAGTACGTC.

The chain links TRBV19 to TRBJ2-3, with D tentatively TRBD2 (5 bases). V shed 6 bases and J shed 1 base, with 11 bases lying between them. Germline values: CDR1 LNHDA, CDR2 SQIVND (reference sequence). The CDR3 totals 14 residues. CDR3 region: CASRKTGGTDTQYF. The CDR3, as DNA: TGTGCCAGTAGGAAAACCGGGGGCACAGATACGCAGTATTTT. The full variable domain, its missing parts supplied by reference TRBV19 and TRBJ2-3, is DGGITQSPKYLFRKEGQNVTLSCEQNLNHDAMYWYRQDPGQGLRLIYYSQIVNDFQKGDIAEGYSVSREKKESFPLTVTSAQKNPTAFYLCASRKTGGTDTQYFGPGTRLTVL.

The V gene is TRBV28, the J gene TRBJ2-5; 9 positions match TRBD2. V shed 3 bases and J 5 bases; nucleotides not matched to a gene: 4. Looked up from germline, CDR1 is MDHEN and CDR2 is SYDVKM. The CDR3 runs to 14 residues. CDR3 in DNA: TGTGCCAGCAGTTTGGCGGGGGGGCCTGAGACCCAGTACTTC. This encodes CASSLAGGPETQYF.

The chain carries TRBV21-1 and TRBJ2-4; the table's D call of TRBD2 was not tested on the DNA. TRBV21-1 corresponds to a pseudogene. The CDR3 extends over 13 amino acids. CDR3 in amino acids: CASSKGGKNIQYF. DNA for the CDR3: TGTGCCAGCAGCAAAGGCGGGAAAAACATTCAGTACTTC.

This clone came up once. The chain carries TRBV14 and TRBJ1-1, with 7 positions matching TRBD1. The germline V gene has CDR1 SGHDN and CDR2 FVKESK. The V and J ends lost 1 base and 1 base, in that order; junction bases with no gene match: 6. The CDR3 has 16 amino acids. The CDR3 spells CASSQGQGEGNTEAFF. CDR3 in DNA: TGTGCCAGCAGCCAAGGTCAGGGGGAAGGGAACACTGAAGCTTTCTTT.

This clone is a singleton in its sample. This chain connects TRBV28 to TRBJ1-1, with D tentatively TRBD1 (6 bases). In germline, CDR1 is MDHEN, CDR2 SYDVKM. This CDR3 spans 14 amino acids. V dropped 4 bases and J dropped 6 bases, with 15 bases sitting between them. CDR3 in DNA: TGTGCCAGCAGTTCGGCGGGGGGCTTGTCTGAAGCTTTCTTT. Protein sequence: CASSSAGGLSEAFF.

This chain connects TRBV9 to TRBJ1-1, with TRBD1 identical over 9 bases. The CDR3 contains 13 residues. Germline V gene sequence: CDR1 SGDLS, CDR2 YYNGEE. The junction had 5 bases not matched to a gene; V was cut back by 4 bases and J by 7 bases. CDR3 sequence: CASSLTGGNEAFF. DNA for the CDR3: TGTGCCAGCAGCCTGACAGGGGGGAATGAAGCTTTCTTT.

The J gene is TRBJ2-2, the V gene TRBV7-9, with 7 bases fitting TRBD2. The CDR3 runs to 14 residues. From germline, CDR1 is SEHNR and CDR2 FQNEAQ (reference sequence). After removal of 6 bases from V and 5 bases from J, the junction contained 6 bases not matched to a gene. This CDR3 reads CASRGRGRTGELFF. DNA of the CDR3: TGTGCCAGCAGGGGGAGGGGTCGGACCGGGGAGCTGTTTTTT.

The V and J genes are TRBV20-1 and TRBJ2-5; no clear D. The CDR3 runs to 11 residues. CDR1 and CDR2 from the germline V gene are DFQATT and SNEGSKA (reference sequence). Trimming shortened V by 5 bases and J by 5 bases, and 9 bases separated the two germline ends. The CDR3 spells CSAPKLETQYF. CDR3 DNA sequence: TGCAGTGCTCCCAAACTGGAGACCCAGTACTTC.

J is TRBJ2-1 and V is TRBV3-1 (or the pseudogene TRBV3-2), with 9 bases identical to TRBD2. J was trimmed by 6 bases and V by 6 bases; bases with no gene match: 12. Germline V lookup: CDR1 LGHDT, CDR2 YNNKEL (reference sequence). This CDR3 has 16 amino acids. CDR3 sequence reads: CASSRPSGRPINEQFF. As DNA, the CDR3 is TGTGCCAGCAGTCGGCCCAGCGGGAGGCCCATCAATGAGCAGTTCTTC.

V gene TRBV9 combines with J gene TRBJ2-1; a weak D match, TRBD1 (6 bases). Germline loops: CDR1 SGDLS, CDR2 YYNGEE. V was pared by 5 bases and J by 8 bases, with 14 bases between. The CDR3 extends over 13 amino acids. The CDR3 here is CASSKGVNYEQFF. For the CDR3, the DNA is TGTGCCAGCAGTAAGGGGGTTAACTATGAGCAGTTCTTC.

The chain recombines TRBV5-1 with TRBJ1-1, with D unclear. Deletions cut 0 bases from V and 3 bases from J, with 9 bases between. Germline V gives CDR1 SGHRS, CDR2 YFSETQ. This CDR3 contains 14 residues. The CDR3 DNA reads TGCGCCAGCAGCTTGGTAGAGGGTGACACTGAAGCTTTCTTT. This gives the protein CASSLVEGDTEAFF. Together with reference TRBV5-1 and TRBJ1-1, the CDR3 gives the full variable domain: KAGVTQTPRYLIKTRGQQVTLSCSPISGHRSVSWYQQTPGQGLQFLFEYFSETQRNKGNFPGRFSGRQFSNSRSEMNVSTLELGDSALYLCASSLVEGDTEAFFGQGTRLTVV.

About this clone: Additional DNA sequences in this sample encode the identical CDR3. The CDR3 protein is CASSLVGQGYEQYF. CDR3 DNA sequence: TGCGCCAGCAGCTTGGTGGGACAGGGCTACGAGCAGTACTTC. The chain combines TRBV5-1 with TRBJ2-7, with 9 bases that match TRBD1. This CDR3 has 14 residues. CDR1 SGHRS and CDR2 YFSETQ come from the germline V gene. Trimming at V came to 0 bases and at J to 3 bases, leaving 1 base not matched to a gene.

This chain uses TRBV4-1 with TRBJ2-7; tentative D call: TRBD1 (6 bases). V lost 7 bases, J lost 1 base, and 14 bases lay in between. Germline values: CDR1 MGHRA, CDR2 YSYEKL. This CDR3 is built from 14 residues. The DNA for the CDR3 is TGCGCCAGCAATTACCACAGGGAGTCCTACGAGCAGTACTTC. Translation: CASNYHRESYEQYF.

The chain is built from TRBV11-3 and TRBJ2-1; TRBD2 matches at 9 bases. The germline gives CDR1 SGHNT, CDR2 YENEEA. This CDR3 has 16 amino acids. With 1 base clipped from V and 4 bases from J, the junction kept 5 bases outside the gene matches. The CDR3 DNA sequence: TGTGCCAGCAGCTTAGCGGCGGGGGGGCTTTACAATGAGCAGTTCTTC. Amino acids: CASSLAAGGLYNEQFF.

This sequence joins TRBV2 and TRBJ1-2; 8 nucleotides align to TRBD1. Trimming at V came to 4 bases and at J to 4 bases, leaving 2 bases not matched to a gene. The germline gives CDR1 SNHLY, CDR2 FYNNEI. This CDR3 is 13 amino acids long. The CDR3 nucleotides read TGTGCCAGCAGTGGGGACAGGACCTATGGCTACACCTTC. It yields the protein CASSGDRTYGYTF.

This clone was counted a few times. The rearrangement links TRBV4-1 to TRBJ1-1; no firm D call. Germline V gene sequence: CDR1 MGHRA, CDR2 YSYEKL. V shed 1 base and J shed 1 base, with 10 bases lying between them. The CDR3 has 15 amino acids. The DNA of the CDR3 is TGCGCCAGCAGCCAAGGTAGAATAGAGAACACTGAAGCTTTCTTT. Amino acids: CASSQGRIENTEAFF.

The V call is TRBV6-5, the J call TRBJ2-1; D uncertain. The CDR3 consists of 15 residues. Between the trimmed V and J ends, which lost 0 bases and 4 bases, there was a span of 10 bases. The germline V gene encodes CDR1 MNHEY and CDR2 SVGAGI. CDR3 DNA sequence: TGTGCCAGCAGTTACTCTGGCGGTTCTTACAATGAGCAGTTCTTC. Protein: CASSYSGGSYNEQFF.

V usage is TRBV5-1 and J usage is TRBJ2-2; 13 bases are a match to TRBD2. V was clipped by 4 bases and J by 7 bases; unmatched bases: 7. The germline CDR1 and CDR2 sequences are SGHRS and YFSETQ. The CDR3 is 16 amino acids. CDR3: CASSPTSGRAGGELFF. DNA for the CDR3: TGCGCCAGCAGCCCAACTAGCGGGAGGGCCGGCGGGGAGCTGTTTTTT.

A few counts support this clone. This chain uses TRBV7-2 with TRBJ2-1; the match to TRBD2 covers 10 bases. J lost 8 bases, V lost 1 base, and 5 bases had no gene match. In germline, CDR1 is SGHTA, CDR2 FQGNSA. This CDR3 contains 15 residues. Here the CDR3 DNA reads TGTGCCAGCAGCTTAGGGCTAGCGGGAGTCCATGAGCAGTTCTTC. Protein sequence: CASSLGLAGVHEQFF.

The genes are TRBV2 and TRBJ1-5; D ambiguous. Germline CDR1 and CDR2: SNHLY and FYNNEI. Trimming removed 4 bases at V and 2 bases at J, with 12 bases between. This CDR3 contains 15 residues. The CDR3 protein is CASSGVTGGNQPQHF. CDR3 nucleotides: TGTGCCAGCAGTGGGGTGACTGGAGGCAATCAGCCCCAGCATTTT.

The chain links TRBV5-1 to TRBJ2-3; D possibly corresponds to TRBD1 (6 bases). The CDR3 runs to 15 residues. Germline CDR1 reads SGHRS; CDR2 reads YFSETQ. Trimming took off 0 bases at V and 3 bases at J, with 11 bases between the two ends. DNA for the CDR3: TGCGCCAGCAGCTTGGCCTCAAGGGGGACAGATACGCAGTATTTT. This translates into CASSLASRGTDTQYF.

V gene TRBV6-6 combines with J gene TRBJ2-3; tentative D call: TRBD2 (6 bases). The V end was cut by 2 bases, the J end by 8 bases, with 11 bases between. CDR1 MNHNY and CDR2 SVGAGI come from the germline V gene (reference sequence). CDR3 length: 13 amino acids. The CDR3 sequence is CASSYGRDGTQYF. The CDR3 DNA reads as TGTGCCAGCAGTTACGGGCGGGATGGTACGCAGTATTTT.

V usage is TRBV18 and J usage is TRBJ2-2, with 7 nucleotides matching TRBD1. CDR1 is KGHSH, CDR2 LQKENI, per germline. The V segment lost 2 bases and the J segment 5 bases; nucleotides outside the gene matches: 8. CDR3 size: 16 residues. The CDR3 loop is CASSPAIQGLTGELFF. DNA of the CDR3: TGTGCCAGCTCACCAGCAATACAGGGGTTGACCGGGGAGCTGTTTTTT.

CDR3: CASSPPVRGDEKLFF. For the CDR3, the DNA is TGTGCCAGCTCACCTCCGGTTCGGGGGGATGAAAAACTGTTTTTT. V usage is TRBV18 and J usage is TRBJ1-4; D is perhaps TRBD1 (5 bases). V lost 3 bases to trimming and J lost 6 bases, with 14 bases between them. The V gene's germline CDR1 is KGHSH and CDR2 LQKENI. The CDR3 runs to 15 residues.